Listed below are T cell receptor beta chains from one sample, sequenced in a study of blood T cell repertoires in COVID-19. Only in-frame clones appear in the TCRdb table, and some are missing; sequencing was by immunoSEQ multiplex PCR. The sample consists of 300,000 to 350,000 clones, around 87% of them appearing once. The specimen sequenced was PBMCs or T cells enriched from blood (not recorded which). All receptors derive from a woman aged 18-29 years with acute COVID-19. Each CDR3 is given with its conserved first and last residue. Clone size is not always given. Where it is, it says once, few, many or a class for expanded clones.

size: once
J: TRBJ1-2
V: TRBV19
CDR3: CASSIRWDRAYGGYTF

size: few
J: TRBJ2-1
V: TRBV7-3
CDR3: CASSLTSATNEQFF

size: NA
J: TRBJ2-3
V: TRBV18
CDR3: CASSPRQGSTDTQYF

size: NA
J: TRBJ2-3
V: TRBV20-1
CDR3: CSASVREELDTQYF

size: NA
J: TRBJ1-2
V: TRBV28
CDR3: CASSLPPLMRGIGGYTF

size: NA
J: TRBJ1-3
V: TRBV7-6
CDR3: CASSLSQGFGNTIYF

size: once
J: TRBJ2-1
V: TRBV28
CDR3: CASELGSGTYNEQFF

size: NA
J: TRBJ1-4
V: TRBV29-1
CDR3: CSVGQGEKLFF

size: NA
J: TRBJ2-3
V: TRBV28
CDR3: CASIPRGRGYSTQYF

size: NA
J: TRBJ1-6
V: TRBV28
CDR3: CASSSQRDRGLGSPLHF

size: NA
J: TRBJ1-1
V: TRBV3-1/TRBV3-2
CDR3: CASSQGQGNTEAFF

size: NA
J: TRBJ1-2
V: TRBV7-9
CDR3: CASSFIRDSYGYTF

size: NA
J: TRBJ2-1
V: TRBV6-5
CDR3: CASGPGDEQFF

size: NA
J: TRBJ2-3
V: TRBV9
CDR3: CASSPSGGFTDTQYF

size: NA
J: TRBJ2-6
V: TRBV28
CDR3: CASSPGQIGANVLTF

size: NA
J: TRBJ2-3
V: TRBV28
CDR3: CASTVGRLAGVRNTDTQYF

size: NA
J: TRBJ2-5
V: TRBV6-5
CDR3: CASSAIGAQETQYF

size: NA
J: TRBJ1-4
V: TRBV27
CDR3: CASSTRQGTTNEKLFF

size: NA
J: TRBJ2-7
V: TRBV6-5
CDR3: CASGDGSSYEQYF

size: NA
J: TRBJ2-3
V: TRBV28
CDR3: CASSSPGLARTDTQYF

size: NA
J: TRBJ1-1
V: TRBV11-2
CDR3: CASSLYRGSEAFF

size: NA
J: TRBJ1-1
V: TRBV4-1
CDR3: CASSQESARTEAFF

size: NA
J: TRBJ2-2
V: TRBV7-9
CDR3: CASSLETGVLNTGELFF

size: NA
J: TRBJ1-3
V: TRBV19
CDR3: CASRFISGNTIYF

size: NA
J: TRBJ2-3
V: TRBV28
CDR3: CASSLFPPPTSGEAGTQYF

size: once
J: TRBJ2-2
V: TRBV7-2
CDR3: CASSFSGRATGELFF

size: NA
J: TRBJ2-5
V: TRBV5-4
CDR3: CASSSRTSGRASETQYF

size: few
J: TRBJ1-2
V: TRBV28
CDR3: CASITGRRKANYGYTF

size: NA
J: TRBJ1-5
V: TRBV24-1
CDR3: CATSEGQRNQPQHF

size: NA
J: TRBJ1-6
V: TRBV25-1
CDR3: CASSLSPNSPLHF

size: NA
J: TRBJ1-6
V: TRBV7-9
CDR3: CASSLLDYNSPLHF

size: once
J: TRBJ1-2
V: TRBV7-2
CDR3: CASSLWDGGGVGYTF

size: NA
J: TRBJ1-1
V: TRBV19
CDR3: CASRFTAMNTEAFF

size: once
J: TRBJ1-1
V: TRBV19
CDR3: CASSSEQGGTEAFF

size: NA
J: TRBJ1-1
V: TRBV7-9
CDR3: CASSPKRVQGGTEAFF

size: NA
J: TRBJ2-5
V: TRBV24-1
CDR3: CATSGVGETQYF

size: NA
J: TRBJ2-1
V: TRBV27
CDR3: CASTGIGSYNEQFF

size: NA
J: TRBJ1-6
V: TRBV2
CDR3: CASSLQGPLNSPLHF

size: NA
J: TRBJ2-7
V: TRBV2
CDR3: CASSPVSGQEQYF

size: NA
J: TRBJ2-7
V: TRBV2
CDR3: CASSFDTGQGLYEQYF

size: NA
J: TRBJ2-1
V: TRBV27
CDR3: CASSTAGTMEFF

size: once
J: TRBJ2-1
V: TRBV28
CDR3: CASSFPGQGHEQFF

size: NA
J: TRBJ2-2
V: TRBV7-3
CDR3: CASSASGRANGELFF

size: NA
J: TRBJ1-1
V: TRBV30
CDR3: CAWSVRGLYTEAFF

size: NA
J: TRBJ2-7
V: TRBV19
CDR3: CASTETSGPYEQYF

size: NA
J: TRBJ2-7
V: TRBV6-1
CDR3: CASSEAAFDRGFDEQYF

size: NA
J: TRBJ1-5
V: TRBV24-1
CDR3: CATSDPRQGNQPQHF

size: NA
J: TRBJ2-1
V: TRBV11-1
CDR3: CASSLRIIAGADEQFF

size: NA
J: TRBJ2-1
V: TRBV9
CDR3: CASSVASNDNEQFF

size: NA
J: TRBJ2-2
V: TRBV28
CDR3: CASSRTGDTGELFF

size: NA
J: TRBJ2-7
V: TRBV28
CDR3: CASSQKKEQYF

size: few
J: TRBJ1-5
V: TRBV5-1
CDR3: CASSPGTENQPQHF

size: NA
J: TRBJ2-7
V: TRBV19
CDR3: CASQPGQGLYEQYF

size: once
J: TRBJ1-2
V: TRBV10-3
CDR3: CAITLGQENYGYTF

size: NA
J: TRBJ1-3
V: TRBV30
CDR3: CAWNPGGANTIYF